This T cell receptor beta chain was retrieved from a study of TIL therapy for anti-PD-1-resistant metastatic lung cancer. Whole-study context: Several tumors were EGFR-mutant and two were ALK-rearranged.

The CDR3 has 13 residues. Germline CDR1 and CDR2: SGHAT and FQNNGV. V was trimmed by 3 bases and J by 5 bases, leaving 10 bases between them. Described time point: pre-treatment sample, taken before nivolumab and TIL therapy. Pleural nodules or supraclavicular lymph nodes made up most of the excised metastases sampled. Concerning this clone itself: The antigen remains undetermined.

Findings of the study overall: Compared with baseline intratumoral T cells, expanded TIL cultures were more clonal and less diverse (around 6% vs 30%). Many TIL product clones were absent from baseline tumor, suggesting clonal contraction.

This was the immunoSEQ v3 assay. Profiled with immunoSEQ multiplex PCR; TCRdb holds only in-frame clones, not every one. The sample lists approximately 92,000 clones, roughly 65% occurring once. The chain is built from TRBV11-2 and TRBJ2-5; no firm D call. The sequence derives from a person aged 25 to 80 with non-small cell lung cancer. Sequenced here: tumor tissue, sampled at baseline. The CDR3 DNA follows: TGTGCCAGCAGCTTCACTGAGTACGAGACCCAGTACTTC. Its protein is CASSFTEYETQYF.